This T cell receptor beta chain was retrieved from a study of cytomegalovirus exposure and HLA in healthy donors. On the study more broadly: About 179 million T cells yielded over 90 million unique TCR beta sequences in earlier analysis.

PCR primers comprised 60 Vbeta and 13 Jbeta primers. Clones were sequenced by immunoSEQ multiplex PCR, and TCRdb holds only the in-frame ones, with some missing. The sample lists about 280,000 clones, roughly 90% occurring once. From germline, CDR1 is SNHLY and CDR2 FYNNEI. Deletions cut 3 bases from V and 7 bases from J, with 24 bases between. The CDR3 loop spans 17 amino acids. A single count supports this clone. Specimen: PBMCs. The chain carries TRBV2 and TRBJ2-5; perhaps TRBD1 as D (6 bases). The sequence came from a woman aged 18-29 years in good health and CMV-seronegative. CDR3 loop: CASSDLQGPRLERTQYF. As DNA, the CDR3 is TGTGCCAGCAGTGATCTACAGGGACCCCGTCTAGAGCGGACCCAGTACTTC.